Included here is one TCR beta chain sequence, with context. Antigen unknown. Combining a sample-barcoded 5' primer with a J-beta primer mix, a second PCR ran for roughly 7 to 12 cycles. A single record per CDR3 protein comes from TCRdb applying MiXCR to the 5' RACE reads. In the table there are about 1,400,000 distinct CDR3 sequences, approximately 40% of which are singletons. This entry comes from a study of blood T cells in healthy people across ages. Points from the study as a whole: Compared with aged donors, long-lived donors showed fewer expanded clones, suggesting selection. Diversity figures derived from one million T cells were judged to underestimate the true value. Roughly linear declines in TCR beta diversity per million T cells occurred with age.

The germline V gene encodes CDR1 DFQATT and CDR2 SNEGSKA (reference sequence). There are 13 residues in the CDR3. The V gene is TRBV20-1, the J gene TRBJ2-5; a possible D gene is TRBD1 (5 bases). The J call may be mistaken, given a closer DNA end match to TRBJ2-7. The source material was blood. The TCR was taken from a woman aged 18 to 35 in good health. The CDR3 bases are TGCAGTGCGACTCTCTACGTAGGGGACGAGCAGTACTTC. It codes for CSATLYVGDEQYF.